This T cell receptor beta chain was recorded in a study of T cell changes during pregnancy in multiple sclerosis. Germline assignment: CDR1 LGHNA and CDR2 YNFKEQ. This CDR3 spans 15 amino acids. With 4 bases removed from V and 6 bases from J, the gap between germline ends came to 19 bases. This table comes from immunoSEQ multiplex PCR, and its TCRdb copy is limited to in-frame clones, with some not included. The sample lists 70,000 to 95,000 clones, over 85% seen once, with roughly 2.1% in the top ten. The receptor comes from a female donor in good health, enrolled as a control in a pregnancy study. The chain recombines TRBV4-2 with TRBJ2-7; possibly TRBD2 for D (6 bases). This specimen consisted of peripheral blood, obtained in the second trimester of pregnancy. CDR3 in amino acids: CASSPRLAEAREQYF. The CDR3 DNA reads as TGTGCCAGCAGCCCTAGGTTAGCGGAGGCGCGCGAGCAGTACTTC.